This TCR beta chain was sequenced in a study of post-analysis software for immune sequencing data. For the study at large: The cohort encompassed relapsing-remitting, secondary progressive and progressive-relapsing multiple sclerosis disease courses.

As for this clonotype: Its antigen is still unknown.

Looked up from germline, CDR1 is SGHDT and CDR2 is YYEEEE. The CDR3 is 19 amino acids. Losses at the gene ends were 1 base for V and 0 bases for J; bases not matched to a gene: 6. Tagging with unique molecular identifiers was a feature of the TCR beta cDNA libraries. TCRdb used MiXCR to reprocess the PCR reads, holding one entry per CDR3 protein. The sample lists about 540,000 distinct CDR3 sequences; around 31% were seen once. Whole-study findings and limits: The study found TRBV5-6, TRBV5-1 and TRBV20-1 among 5 or 6 TRBV segments more frequent in patients than controls. Controls showed significantly higher normalized Chao1 diversity than did multiple sclerosis patients.

This clonotype originated in a girl between 2 and 17 years old with multiple sclerosis. The chain joins TRBV5-6 to TRBJ2-6; 11 bases map to TRBD1. Sequenced input: blood. The CDR3 loop is CASSLSWDRGNSGANVLTF. As DNA, the CDR3 is TGTGCCAGCAGCTTGTCGTGGGACAGGGGGAACTCTGGGGCCAACGTCCTGACTTTC.